The clone carrying this T cell receptor (beta chain) was picked up many times. Donors had localized lung adenocarcinoma, a non-small cell lung cancer. This sample was included in a study of CD4 and CD8 cells across lung adenocarcinoma regions. TCRdb analysed the PCR reads with MiXCR anew, one entry per CDR3 protein. The sample consists of approximately 12,000 distinct CDR3 sequences, around 50% of them appearing once. Germline V gives CDR1 MNHNS, CDR2 SASEGT. V shed 6 bases and J 4 bases; nucleotides not matched to a gene: 11. CDR3 length: 16 residues. J is TRBJ2-3 and V is TRBV6-1; 9 bases match TRBD1. Sequenced: CD8+ T cells from the margin of a lung tumor. The sequence came from a female donor with lung adenocarcinoma. The CD4 and CD8 labels of this study may be unreliable. The CDR3 sequence is CASRRTGGDRSDTQYF. The CDR3 nucleotides read TGTGCCAGCAGGCGCACAGGGGGCGATCGCTCAGATACGCAGTATTTT.